These T cell receptor beta chains were read from a single sample in a study of control samples from healthy donors and cancer patients. Some clones are missing from TCRdb's copy, which holds only in-frame ones; the method was immunoSEQ multiplex PCR. This table has 130,000 or so clones, around 90% appearing once. Input material: blood. These receptors came from a man aged 35 to 55 in good health. The CDR3 runs from the conserved cysteine through the conserved F or W. D genes are given only for firm matches. Expanded clones get a size class; other rows say once, few or many, or leave the size out.

>TRBD1|NA|TRBJ2-1|16|TRBV7-2
TGTGCCAGCAGCCCCGTATCCGGGACAGTCTACAATGAGCAGTTCTTC
CASSPVSGTVYNEQFF
>NA|NA|TRBJ2-5|15|TRBV6-6
TGTGCCAGCAGCCCCTTGAGCAGGGGGGAAGAGACCCAGTACTTC
CASSPLSRGEETQYF
>NA|NA|TRBJ2-7|15|TRBV6-2/TRBV6-3
TGTGCCAGCAGTCTCGGGCACGGCTTAGCCTACGAGCAGTACTTC
CASSLGHGLAYEQYF
>NA|NA|TRBJ2-2|16|TRBV5-4
TGTGCCAGCAGCCCGAGCGCGGCGGGGGCCACCGGGGAGCTGTTTTTT
CASSPSAAGATGELFF
>NA|once|TRBJ1-1|12|TRBV6-5
TGTGCCAGCAGTCGCGGTCAGGGAAAAACTTTCTTT
CASSRGQGKTFF
>NA|NA|TRBJ2-3|12|TRBV30
TGTGCCTGGGGCCGGGAGTTTGATACGCAGTATTTT
CAWGREFDTQYF
>TRBD1|NA|TRBJ1-2|13|TRBV2
TGTGCCAGCAGACGACAGGGGGCGAGAGGCTACACCTTC
CASRRQGARGYTF
>NA|once|TRBJ1-5|15|TRBV2
TGTGCCAGCAGTGAACGACACCACCCCAATCAGCCCCAGCATTTT
CASSERHHPNQPQHF
>NA|NA|TRBJ1-6|12|TRBV10-2
TGCGCCAGCAGTGACGTAAGGGCACCCCTCCACTTT
CASSDVRAPLHF
>NA|NA|TRBJ2-5|11|TRBV2
TGTGCCAGCGAGAGGGAGGGGGGCCAGTACTTC
CASEREGGQYF
>TRBD1|NA|TRBJ2-2|14|TRBV3-1/TRBV3-2
TGTGCCAGCAGCCAAAGACAGGGGACCGGGGAGCTGTTTTTT
CASSQRQGTGELFF
>TRBD1|NA|TRBJ2-2|17|TRBV5-4
TGTGCCAGCAGCCGACCCGGGACAGAATCGAACACCGGGGAGCTGTTTTTT
CASSRPGTESNTGELFF
>TRBD1|once|TRBJ1-1|15|TRBV29-1
TGCAGCGTTGATTTAACAGGGGTCCCGAACACTGAAGCTTTCTTT
CSVDLTGVPNTEAFF
>TRBD2|once|TRBJ2-1|14|TRBV19
TGTGCCAGTAGTATAGGGCGGGGGTACAATGAGCAGTTCTTC
CASSIGRGYNEQFF
>NA|NA|TRBJ2-5|16|TRBV6-2/TRBV6-3
TGTGCCAGCAGTACAACGGCCGGGGGGCCATTGGGGACCCAGTACTTC
CASSTTAGGPLGTQYF
>NA|NA|TRBJ1-2|10|TRBV20-1
TGCAGTTTAGGCCCGGGTGGCTACACCTTC
CSLGPGGYTF
>NA|once|TRBJ2-5|15|TRBV4-1
TGCGCCAGCAGCCAAGTGGGCAGGGGACAAGAGACCCAGTACTTC
CASSQVGRGQETQYF
>NA|NA|TRBJ1-1|12|TRBV10-1
TGCGCCAGCAGTGACATGGTCACTGAAGCTTTCTTT
CASSDMVTEAFF
>NA|few|TRBJ1-5|12|TRBV10-3
TGTGCCATCAGTGATGGGGACCCGCCCCAGCATTTT
CAISDGDPPQHF
>NA|NA|TRBJ1-1|11|TRBV6-5
TGTGCCAGCAGTTATGCTGGAGAAGCTTTCTTT
CASSYAGEAFF
>TRBD2|NA|TRBJ2-5|16|TRBV3-1/TRBV3-2
TGTGCCAGCAGCCAAGATCTCCTAGCGGGGTCCTGGGACCAGTACTTC
CASSQDLLAGSWDQYF
>NA|NA|TRBJ1-5|15|TRBV3-1/TRBV3-2
TGTGCCAGCAGCCAAGTCCGGGACAGCAATCAGCCCCAGCATTTT
CASSQVRDSNQPQHF
>TRBD1|NA|TRBJ2-2|14|TRBV6-6
TGTGCCAGCAGTCGAGACAGGGACACCGGGGAGCTGTTTTTT
CASSRDRDTGELFF
>TRBD1|NA|TRBJ2-7|15|TRBV4-2
TGTGCCAGCAGCCAAGACACCGGGACAGACTACAAGCAGTACTTC
CASSQDTGTDYKQYF
>NA|NA|TRBJ2-2|16|TRBV7-3
TGTGCCAGCAGCCCTCACATGGGATCGGTGACCGGGGAGCTGTTTTTT
CASSPHMGSVTGELFF
>NA|NA|TRBJ2-5|12|TRBV20-1
TGCAGTGCCAGTAGGGGTGGGGAGACCCAGTACTTC
CSASRGGETQYF
>NA|NA|TRBJ1-1|17|TRBV7-6
TGTGCCAGCAGCTTAGACGCGCCAGGGAATTGGGGCACTGAAGCTTTCTTT
CASSLDAPGNWGTEAFF
>NA|NA|TRBJ1-2|14|TRBV7-2
TGTGCCAGCAGCTTCACGAGGGCGGACTATGGCTACACCTTC
CASSFTRADYGYTF
>NA|NA|TRBJ1-2|13|TRBV27
TGTGCCCCCAGTCCTCATCCGGGTGGTGGCTACACCTTC
CAPSPHPGGGYTF
>NA|NA|TRBJ2-5|15|TRBV29-1
TGCAGCGTTGATTCCGGCGTAGGGGGAGGAGAGACCCAGTACTTC
CSVDSGVGGGETQYF
>NA|NA|TRBJ2-1|15|TRBV5-1
TGCGCCAGCACCACTACGACTAGGGGGGGCAATGAGCAGTTCTTC
CASTTTTRGGNEQFF
>TRBD1|NA|TRBJ1-4|15|TRBV5-1
TGCGCCAGCAGCTTGGGGACAGGGGGGATTGAAAAACTGTTTTTT
CASSLGTGGIEKLFF
>NA|NA|TRBJ2-7|16|TRBV7-9
TGTGCCAGCAGCTTAGTTTTGGGCAGCCCAACCTACGAGCAGTACTTC
CASSLVLGSPTYEQYF
>NA|NA|TRBJ2-2|18|TRBV9
TGTGCCAGCACTATAAAAAGGTGGGGGGCGCATAGCACCGGGGAGCTGTTTTTT
CASTIKRWGAHSTGELFF
>TRBD1|NA|TRBJ2-1|13|TRBV14
TGTGCCAGCAGCCATGACAGGGTAAATGAGCAGTTCTTC
CASSHDRVNEQFF
>TRBD1|NA|TRBJ1-1|16|TRBV5-1
TGCGCCAGCACTAGGGACAGGGGGTCGTCGGACACTGAAGCTTTCTTT
CASTRDRGSSDTEAFF
>NA|NA|TRBJ2-5|11|TRBV6-5
TGTGCCAGCACCGAAGGGGAGACCCAGTACTTC
CASTEGETQYF
>NA|NA|TRBJ1-1|15|TRBV5-1
TGCGCCAGCAGCTTGGGCGGGGGATTTGGCACTGAAGCTTTCTTT
CASSLGGGFGTEAFF
>NA|NA|TRBJ1-6|10|TRBV30
TGTGCCTGGAGTGTGTCACCCCTCCACTTT
CAWSVSPLHF
>NA|NA|TRBJ1-3|14|TRBV9
TGTGCCAGCAGCCCCGGGACGTTGGGAAACACCATATATTTT
CASSPGTLGNTIYF
>NA|NA|TRBJ2-3|16|TRBV11-3
TGTGCCAGCAGCTTAGGGGACACATCCGGGTTGGATACGCAGTATTTT
CASSLGDTSGLDTQYF